The entry below describes one T cell receptor beta chain. Its recognized antigen is unknown. For CDR1 and CDR2, the germline V gene lists MNHEY and SVGAGI. The CDR3 has 13 amino acids, counting the end cysteine and phenylalanine. No DNA was logged. Instrument used: Illumina HiSeq 2000. TCR beta cDNA libraries were made by 5'RACE template switching that added a universal primer site and unique molecular identifiers. Priming for cDNA synthesis came from the TCR beta constant segment, and two successive PCR amplification steps followed. Per the authors' processing: Reads were demultiplexed and grouped by UMI with MIGEC, and clonotypes were assembled and quantified with MiTCR. Only TCR cDNA sequences supported by at least two reads were kept to exclude erroneous sequences. The tcR package was used for downstream repertoire analysis, and clonotypes were matched across fractions by CDR3 nucleotide sequence plus V segment. VDJmatch was used to annotate antigen specificity against VDJdb, with one amino acid substitution in CDR3 allowed. TCRdb reprocessed the reads; each CDR3 protein sequence makes one entry, and DNA is unavailable. In this record, the V and J calls reflect TCRdb's handling and not the investigators' own analysis. The data table for this sample lists hundreds of thousands of distinct CDR3 sequences. 4% to 6.5% of the sample is held by the ten biggest clonotypes.

HCMV serostatus was determined by detecting HCMV-specific IgG in serum with a commercial ELISA kit. Ficoll density gradient centrifugation was used to isolate peripheral blood mononuclear cells from blood. The data derive from a study of T cells expressing NK-cell markers (dated by TCRdb to 2018 to 2021). With regard to the full study: Roughly 8 donors provided sorted CD3+CD56+NKG2C+, CD3+CD56+NKG2C- and CD3+CD56-NKG2C+ T-cell subsets, whose TCR beta-chain repertoires were profiled. Seven of the eight sequenced donors were HCMV-seropositive and one was HCMV-seronegative. Randomly selected healthy volunteers, three men and five women, were used as the eight sequenced donors. Illumina HiSeq 2000/2500, MiSeq or NextSeq was used to sequence libraries as 2 x 150 bp reads.

Study-wide findings and limitations: For five or six donors, the dominant CD3+CD56+NKG2C+ clonotypes were among the top 10 CD8+ clonotypes and accounted for roughly 1.0-7.5% of CD8+ T cells. Those dominant clonotypes were again the most abundant among CD3+CD56-NKG2C+ cells in four donors, at roughly 28.3-65%. Whether the expanded NKG2C-expressing T cell clones were specific for HCMV antigens was left unclear.

What was sequenced was blood T cells: a sorted CD56 or NKG2C T cell subset, CD4+ or CD8+ T cells, or bulk PBMC T cells (not recorded which). This TCR derives from a man aged 18-70 years in good health. Recombination joined TRBV6-5 with TRBJ1-2. The CDR3 loop reads CASSSTSFYGYTF.